These 27 T cell receptor beta chains were all obtained from the same sample, sequenced in a study of OX40 agonist ivuxolimab in advanced cancers. Produced via immunoSEQ multiplex PCR; TCRdb's table is partial and in-frame only. Of 70,000 to 80,000 clones in the sample, 70% to 90% were seen once. Sequencing was performed on CD4+ or CD8+ T cells sorted from blood, taken in a trial of the OX40 agonist ivuxolimab. The receptors shown here come from an adult with an advanced solid tumor such as melanoma, head and neck, liver or kidney cancer.

The chain carries TRBV6-5 and TRBJ1-2; 9 nucleotides line up with TRBD1. From germline, CDR1 is MNHEY and CDR2 SVGAGI. V was clipped by 10 bases and J by 2 bases; unmatched bases: 8. The CDR3 contains 14 residues. The CDR3 sequence: CATKRGTGNYGYTF. CDR3 DNA sequence: TGTGCCACCAAAAGGGGGACAGGGAACTATGGCTACACCTTC.

V gene TRBV11-3 combines with J gene TRBJ2-7, with 13 bases matching TRBD2. The germline V gene has CDR1 SGHNT and CDR2 YENEEA. V was pared by 5 bases and J by 3 bases, with 10 bases of the junction left unmatched. CDR3 length equals 17 residues. The CDR3 region has the DNA TGTGCCAGCAGCGGGCGGACTAGCGGGAGTTCCCTCTACGAGCAGTACTTC. This translates into CASSGRTSGSSLYEQYF.

This clone was found a few times. This sequence joins TRBV18 and TRBJ2-5; the match to TRBD1 covers 7 bases. The germline CDR1 and CDR2 sequences are KGHSH and LQKENI. This CDR3 has 15 amino acids. V shed 5 bases, J shed 5 bases, and the junction held 11 bases outside the gene matches. This CDR3 is CASSAQGFGQETQYF. The CDR3 coding sequence is TGTGCCAGCTCAGCACAGGGGTTCGGGCAGGAGACCCAGTACTTC. The variable domain in full, completed from reference TRBV18 and TRBJ2-5, reads NAGVMQNPRHLVRRRGQEARLRCSPMKGHSHVYWYRQLPEEGLKFMVYLQKENIIDESGMPKERFSAEFPKEGPSILRIQQVVRGDSAAYFCASSAQGFGQETQYFGPGTRLLVL.

V is TRBV13 and J is TRBJ1-3; D gene uncertain. Between the trimmed V and J ends, which lost 0 bases and 4 bases, there was a span of 1 base. The CDR3 sequence is 12 residues long. The V gene's germline CDR1 is PRHDT and CDR2 FYEKMQ (reference sequence). The CDR3 DNA reads TGTGCCAGCAGCTTAGGGGGAAACACCATATATTTT. Residues: CASSLGGNTIYF.

This clone was found once. The chain uses TRBV7-6 and TRBJ2-6, with no clear D. Germline V CDR1 and CDR2: SGHVS, FNYEAQ. The CDR3 is 16 residues long. The ends were cut back, 4 bases at V and 1 base at J, with 11 bases in the middle. The CDR3 coding sequence is TGTGCCAGCAGCTCCTCTCTAGTATCTGGGGCCAACGTCCTGACTTTC. It encodes CASSSSLVSGANVLTF. Full variable domain (outside the CDR3, taken from reference TRBV7-6 and TRBJ2-6): GAGVSQSPRYKVTKRGQDVALRCDPISGHVSLYWYRQALGQGPEFLTYFNYEAQQDKSGLPNDRFSAERPEGSISTLTIQRTEQRDSAMYRCASSSSLVSGANVLTFGAGSRLTVL.

The chain is built from TRBV2 and TRBJ2-3; no definite D call. Germline V gene lookup returns CDR1 SNHLY and CDR2 FYNNEI. The CDR3 runs to 12 residues. Trimming removed 7 bases from V and 3 bases from J, with 8 bases in between. The CDR3 region has the DNA TGTGCCAGCAAAAAGCCGACAGATACGCAGTATTTT. Protein: CASKKPTDTQYF.

The chain is built from TRBV7-2 and TRBJ1-2, with D possibly TRBD1 on 6 matching bases. CDR1 SGHTA and CDR2 FQGNSA come from the germline V gene. There are 15 residues in the CDR3. The V end was cut by 4 bases, the J end by 4 bases, with 16 bases between. In DNA form, the CDR3 reads TGTGCCAGCAGCTCGGGGGTGAGAGGGGGCTATGGCTACACCTTC. This codes for CASSSGVRGGYGYTF. Supplemented by reference TRBV7-2 and TRBJ1-2, the full variable domain reads GAGVSQSPSNKVTEKGKDVELRCDPISGHTALYWYRQSLGQGLEFLIYFQGNSAPDKSGLPSDRFSAERTGGSVSTLTIQRTQQEDSAVYLCASSSGVRGGYGYTFGSGTRLTVV.

This clone came up once. The V and J genes are TRBV11-3 and TRBJ2-3; 7 nucleotides match TRBD2. The trim removed 4 bases at V and 2 bases at J, leaving 6 bases unmatched. The CDR3 contains 15 residues. Germline assignment: CDR1 SGHNT and CDR2 YENEEA. Here the CDR3 reads CASSYGGTFTDTQYF. Written as DNA, the CDR3 is TGTGCCAGCAGCTACGGGGGGACCTTCACAGATACGCAGTATTTT.

The rearrangement links TRBV10-3 to TRBJ1-4; TRBD1 matches at 8 bases. The germline V gene encodes CDR1 ENHRY and CDR2 SYGVKD. The CDR3 is 17 residues long. The V segment lost 0 bases and the J segment 3 bases; nucleotides outside the gene matches: 6. Written as DNA, the CDR3 is TGTGCCATCAGTGAGTCGAGCCAGGGGGCCGCTAATGAAAAACTGTTTTTT. Protein product: CAISESSQGAANEKLFF.

J is TRBJ2-1 and V is TRBV9; TRBD2 matches 7 bases. The trim removed 0 bases at V and 0 bases at J, leaving 6 bases unmatched. Looked up from germline, CDR1 is SGDLS and CDR2 is YYNGEE. The CDR3 extends over 17 amino acids. The chain's CDR3 is CASSVDGAGVSYNEQFF. CDR3 DNA sequence: TGTGCCAGCAGCGTAGATGGCGCGGGAGTCTCCTACAATGAGCAGTTCTTC.

The chain carries TRBV7-2 and TRBJ1-3, with a tentative D call TRBD1 (6 bases). The V end was cut by 4 bases, the J end by 1 base, with 20 bases between. Germline lookup yields CDR1 SGHTA and CDR2 FQGNSA. The CDR3 has 18 amino acids. In nucleotides, the CDR3 is TGTGCCAGCAGCTCCGATGCCCCCGGGACACCATCTGGAAACACCATATATTTT. It encodes CASSSDAPGTPSGNTIYF.

This sequence joins TRBV6-5 and TRBJ1-1; D not resolved. Looked up from germline, CDR1 is MNHEY and CDR2 is SVGAGI. The CDR3 loop spans 13 amino acids. Trimming pared 2 bases from V and 1 base from J, leaving 5 bases between. CDR3 amino acids: CASSYGGNTEAFF. Written as DNA, the CDR3 is TGTGCCAGCAGTTACGGCGGGAACACTGAAGCTTTCTTT.

The chain employs TRBV2 and TRBJ2-7; TRBD2 matches at 10 bases. Germline V gene data show CDR1 as SNHLY and CDR2 as FYNNEI. Losses at the gene ends were 5 bases for V and 5 bases for J; bases not matched to a gene: 6. The CDR3 is made up of 14 amino acids. The CDR3 nucleotides read TGTGCCAGCAGTTCGCGACTAGCGGGTCACGAGCAGTACTTC. The encoded protein is CASSSRLAGHEQYF.

This CDR3 is CASSNRGGYEQYF. DNA of the CDR3: TGCGCCAGCAGCAACAGGGGTGGCTACGAGCAGTACTTC. The V gene is TRBV10-2, the J gene TRBJ2-7; TRBD1 matches 7 bases. Germline CDR1 reads WSHSY; CDR2 reads SAAADI. The CDR3 is 13 amino acids. After removal of 6 bases from V and 3 bases from J, the junction contained 5 bases not matched to a gene.

The genes are TRBV6-5 and TRBJ2-1, with 9 bases aligning to TRBD2. J was trimmed by 10 bases and V by 6 bases; bases with no gene match: 13. This CDR3 has 15 amino acids. Germline V CDR1 and CDR2: MNHEY, SVGAGI. CDR3: CASRLGVAGESEQFF. The CDR3 coding sequence is TGTGCCAGCAGATTGGGGGTAGCGGGAGAATCGGAGCAGTTCTTC.

This clone was seen a single time. This chain joins TRBV18 and TRBJ2-7; a weak D match, TRBD1 (6 bases). V lost 3 bases, J lost 7 bases, and 13 bases lay in between. The CDR3 sequence is 13 residues long. CDR1 is KGHSH and CDR2 is LQKENI in the germline V gene. CDR3 nucleotide sequence: TGTGCCAGCTCACCGGACAGTGCAGAAGAGCAGTACTTC. As protein: CASSPDSAEEQYF. The complete variable domain, with remaining parts taken from reference TRBV18 and TRBJ2-7, reads NAGVMQNPRHLVRRRGQEARLRCSPMKGHSHVYWYRQLPEEGLKFMVYLQKENIIDESGMPKERFSAEFPKEGPSILRIQQVVRGDSAAYFCASSPDSAEEQYFGPGTRLTVT.

A single count supports this clone. The chain employs TRBV29-1 and TRBJ2-7; D unclear. V was shortened by 4 bases and J by 3 bases, with 10 bases between the two germline ends. This CDR3 region has 12 residues. Per the germline V gene, CDR1 is SQVTM and CDR2 is ANQGSEA. The DNA for the CDR3 is TGCAGCGTTGCTGGGTCCAGCTACGAGCAGTACTTC. Translation: CSVAGSSYEQYF.

V and J are TRBV30 and TRBJ2-7, with TRBD1 matching over 10 bases. Trimming removed 5 bases from V and 5 bases from J; junction bases left unmatched: 9. Germline-derived CDR1 and CDR2 are GTSNPN and SVGIG (reference sequence). The CDR3 length is 14 residues. CDR3 in DNA: TGTGCCTGGGGACCGGGACAGGGGTCCCACGAGCAGTACTTC. This translates into CAWGPGQGSHEQYF. The complete variable domain, with remaining parts taken from reference TRBV30 and TRBJ2-7, reads SQTIHQWPATLVQPVGSPLSLECTVEGTSNPNLYWYRQAAGRGLQLLFYSVGIGQISSEVPQNLSASRPQDRQFILSSKKLLLSDSGFYLCAWGPGQGSHEQYFGPGTRLTVT.

The chain links TRBV7-4 to TRBJ2-5; 9 bases map to TRBD2. Germline values: CDR1 SGHVT, CDR2 SQSDAQ. With V trimmed by 9 bases and J by 4 bases, 12 bases remained unmatched. The CDR3 runs to 15 residues. CDR3 nucleotide sequence: TGTGCCAGGCCACTGATAGCGGGAGAGGGAGAGACCCAGTACTTC. This sequence encodes CARPLIAGEGETQYF.

This chain joins TRBV9 and TRBJ2-1, with D uncertain. There are 15 residues in the CDR3. Trimming pared 0 bases from V and 3 bases from J, leaving 10 bases between. CDR1 is SGDLS, CDR2 YYNGEE, per germline. The CDR3 region is CASSVDMGNYNEQFF. The CDR3 bases are TGTGCCAGCAGCGTAGATATGGGGAACTACAATGAGCAGTTCTTC.

This chain connects TRBV5-4 to TRBJ2-7; TRBD2 is a possible D gene (6 bases). The CDR3 consists of 14 residues. Germline V gene lookup returns CDR1 SGHNT and CDR2 YYREEE (reference sequence). V was clipped by 0 bases and J by 7 bases, with 14 bases between them. This CDR3 reads CASSLGGVLREQYF. The CDR3 DNA sequence: TGTGCCAGCAGCTTGGGGGGGGTATTACGGGAGCAGTACTTC.

This sequence joins TRBV7-8 and TRBJ1-1; a weak D match, TRBD1 (5 bases). This CDR3 spans 15 amino acids. Germline-derived CDR1 and CDR2 are SGHVS and FQNEAQ. Between the trimmed V and J ends, which lost 1 base and 5 bases, there was a span of 14 bases. The CDR3, as DNA: TGTGCCAGCAGCTTAGGGGACTTTGTACCGACTGAAGCTTTCTTT. Protein sequence: CASSLGDFVPTEAFF.

The chain combines TRBV11-2 with TRBJ2-1; TRBD2 agrees at 9 bases. The CDR3 is 17 residues long. Losses at the gene ends were 2 bases for V and 7 bases for J; bases not matched to a gene: 12. Germline-derived CDR1 and CDR2 are SGHAT and FQNNGV. The CDR3 loop is CASSLYVAGGPRNEQFF. The CDR3 nucleotides are TGTGCCAGCAGCTTATATGTGGCGGGAGGGCCCAGAAATGAGCAGTTCTTC.

Note on this clone: Other nucleotide sequences in the sample specify the same CDR3. This chain joins TRBV7-9 and TRBJ2-7, with TRBD1 matching over 7 bases. Germline lookup yields CDR1 SEHNR and CDR2 FQNEAQ (reference sequence). The V segment lost 1 base and the J segment 7 bases; nucleotides outside the gene matches: 10. CDR3 size: 15 residues. In DNA form, the CDR3 reads TGTGCCAGCAGCTTAGAGGGACAGACCGCTTTTGAGCAGTACTTC. It is translated as CASSLEGQTAFEQYF.

The CDR3 reads CASSGTSGSSGELFF. CDR3 coding DNA: TGTGCCAGCAGTGGGACTAGCGGGAGTTCCGGGGAGCTGTTTTTT. The chain is built from TRBV6-4 and TRBJ2-2; 13 bases map to TRBD2. The CDR3 is made up of 15 amino acids. V gave up 4 bases and J gave up 6 bases; unmatched junction bases: 2. CDR1 and CDR2 (germline): MRHNA, SNTAGT.

The rearrangement uses TRBV5-1 and TRBJ1-1, with D tentatively TRBD1 (5 bases). With 0 bases removed from V and 0 bases from J, the gap between germline ends came to 12 bases. The germline gives CDR1 SGHRS, CDR2 YFSETQ. CDR3 length equals 16 residues. In nucleotides, the CDR3 is TGCGCCAGCAGCTTGGGGTCAGGGTTCATGAACACTGAAGCTTTCTTT. It codes for CASSLGSGFMNTEAFF.

This clone has only one observation. V usage is TRBV7-2 and J usage is TRBJ2-2; D gene unclear. CDR3 length: 15 residues. Germline lookup yields CDR1 SGHTA and CDR2 FQGNSA. Trimming took off 5 bases at V and 2 bases at J, with 12 bases between the two ends. CDR3 DNA sequence: TGTGCCAGCAGCGCAGCCCTCCAAAACACCGGGGAGCTGTTTTTT. This codes for CASSAALQNTGELFF. Combining the CDR3 with reference TRBV7-2 and TRBJ2-2 gives the whole variable domain GAGVSQSPSNKVTEKGKDVELRCDPISGHTALYWYRQSLGQGLEFLIYFQGNSAPDKSGLPSDRFSAERTGGSVSTLTIQRTQQEDSAVYLCASSAALQNTGELFFGEGSRLTVL.